The clone carrying this TCR beta chain has just a few counts. Antigen: not known. Naive CD4+ T cells were purified with Tregs depleted by CD25. V gave up 1 base and J gave up 6 bases; unmatched junction bases: 13. The CDR3 totals 18 residues. Germline V CDR1 and CDR2: SGDLS, YYNGEE. Whole-study findings and limits: Tumor Tregs overlapped most with tumor, then blood, naive CD4+ cells.

Constant-region reverse primers amplified full-length variable regions, followed by semi-nested Nested Universal Primer A PCR. TCRdb redid the calling of the 5' RACE reads with MiXCR, one entry per CDR3 protein. The data hold about 50,000 distinct CDR3 sequences, with more than 15% observed a single time. The chain joins TRBV9 to TRBJ1-6, with 7 nucleotides matching TRBD1. The sequencing sample was made of naive CD4+ T cells sorted from blood. The subset denotes: naive CD4+ T cells, CD4+CD45RA+CD25-. The clonotype was recovered from a female donor with breast cancer. The CDR3 here is CASSVTQGGETANSPLHF. The CDR3 DNA reads as TGTGCCAGCAGCGTAACGCAGGGGGGGGAGACGGCTAATTCACCCCTCCACTTT.